What follows are 18 T cell receptor beta chains derived from one specimen sequenced in a study of human T cells and chemical hapten exposure. One entry per CDR3 protein, called by TCRdb with MiXCR from the RACE reads. The repertoire consists of about 380,000 distinct CDR3 sequences, with more than 4.5% occurring once and the leading ten covering 2% to 2.5%. This sample's time point: patch test 1, 2 weeks after DPC sensitization. Treatment specified: therapeutic diphenylcyclopropenone sensitization with weekly scalp DPC. Sequences were derived from whole blood, sampled in connection with sensitization to the hapten diphenylcyclopropenone (DPC). These receptors were collected from a woman in her fifties or sixties with alopecia areata. Some clones in this sample may be carry-over from other donors' samples.

Remarks on this clonotype: A much more abundant neighbour one base away suggests this may be a read error. The chain joins TRBV4-2 to TRBJ1-2; no definite D call. The germline gives CDR1 LGHNA, CDR2 YNFKEQ. The CDR3 is 16 amino acids. Trimming shortened V by 1 base and J by 8 bases, and 20 bases separated the two germline ends. CDR3 residues: CASSQARWEGFPGYTF. The CDR3 coding sequence is TGTGCCAGCAGCCAAGCCAGATGGGAGGGCTTTCCGGGCTACACCTTC.

This clonotype was detected ten times or more. This chain connects TRBV4-1 to TRBJ1-1; D unresolved. V was shortened by 0 bases and J by 4 bases, with 3 bases between the two germline ends. CDR3 size: 12 residues. Germline V lookup: CDR1 MGHRA, CDR2 YSYEKL. CDR3 residues: CASSQERTEAFF. DNA for the CDR3: TGCGCCAGCAGCCAAGAACGCACTGAAGCTTTCTTT.

V and J are TRBV6-1 and TRBJ2-5; possible D gene TRBD1, 6 bases. This CDR3 region has 14 residues. With 1 base removed from V and 5 bases from J, the gap between germline ends came to 11 bases. CDR1 MNHNS and CDR2 SASEGT come from the germline V gene. The DNA for the CDR3 is TGTGCCAGCAGTGAAGGGACAGCCCGGGAGACCCAGTACTTC. Residues: CASSEGTARETQYF.

The V gene is TRBV12-3 or TRBV12-4, the J gene TRBJ2-1, with a tentative D call TRBD2 (6 bases). This CDR3 is 15 amino acids long. The ends were cut back, 1 base at V and 4 bases at J, with 11 bases in the middle. The CDR3 region is CASSLGSGKYNEQFF. CDR3 bases: TGTGCCAGCAGTTTAGGTAGCGGAAAATACAATGAGCAGTTCTTC.

As for this clonotype: One base away lies a much larger clone, so this may be a sequencing read error. The chain links TRBV25-1 to TRBJ1-1, with D possibly TRBD1 on 6 matching bases. Per germline, CDR1 MGHDK and CDR2 SYGVNS. The CDR3 loop spans 14 amino acids. Trimming took 4 bases from V and 4 from J, leaving 13 bases between them. CDR3 bases: TGTGCCAGCAGTGTGGGAGGGGGTAGCACTGAAGCTTTCTTT. This gives the protein CASSVGGGSTEAFF.

In its sample, this clonotype was seen many times. The chain combines TRBV28 with TRBJ2-7; D could derive from TRBD1 or TRBD2 (5 bases each). The length of the CDR3 is 14 residues. Germline lookup yields CDR1 MDHEN and CDR2 SYDVKM. V was trimmed by 3 bases and J by 2 bases, leaving 11 bases between them. The CDR3 bases are TGTGCCAGCAGTTTGTGGGGGAAGACCTACGAGCAGTACTTC. The encoded protein is CASSLWGKTYEQYF.

The rearrangement uses TRBV28 and TRBJ2-7; a possible D gene is TRBD1 (5 bases). Germline V gene data show CDR1 as MDHEN and CDR2 as SYDVKM. The V and J ends lost 3 bases and 6 bases respectively, with 15 bases between them. The CDR3 contains 14 residues. The CDR3 loop is CASSFKGLLVEQYF. The CDR3 DNA follows: TGTGCCAGCAGTTTCAAGGGGCTGCTGGTCGAGCAGTACTTC.

The V gene is TRBV27, the J gene TRBJ2-7; 9 nucleotides line up with TRBD2. Losses at the gene ends were 2 bases for V and 10 bases for J; bases not matched to a gene: 6. Germline V gives CDR1 MNHEY, CDR2 SMNVEV (reference sequence). This CDR3 region has 13 residues. CDR3 residues: CASSLKAGGIQYF. For the CDR3, the DNA is TGTGCCAGCAGTTTAAAGGCGGGAGGGATCCAGTACTTC.

V is TRBV9 and J is TRBJ2-5; TRBD1 matches at 9 bases. Germline CDR1 is SGDLS and CDR2 is YYNGEE. CDR3 length: 14 amino acids. With V trimmed by 3 bases and J by 7 bases, 7 bases remained unmatched. CDR3 bases: TGTGCCAGCAGCGGCACAGGGGGCGCGGGGACCCAGTACTTC. Translation gives CASSGTGGAGTQYF.

The chain links TRBV12-3 or TRBV12-4 to TRBJ1-6; possibly TRBD1 for D (6 bases). The CDR3 contains 16 residues. V lost 4 bases and J lost 7, with 17 bases in between. The CDR3 here is CASSSGRGTDNSPLHF. The CDR3 DNA reads TGTGCCAGCAGTTCAGGCAGGGGCACGGACAATTCACCCCTCCACTTT.

This clonotype has ten or more counts. The genes are TRBV20-1 and TRBJ1-4; 8 nucleotides align to TRBD1. There are 15 residues in the CDR3. V shed 6 bases, J shed 3 bases, and the junction held 9 bases outside the gene matches. Germline loops: CDR1 DFQATT, CDR2 SNEGSKA (reference sequence). CDR3 sequence reads: CSAPDRDRSNEKLFF. DNA of the CDR3: TGCAGTGCCCCGGACAGGGACAGATCTAATGAAAAACTGTTTTTT.

This clonotype was seen ten or more times. The rearrangement links TRBV10-3 to TRBJ1-5, with a possible D match to TRBD1 (5 bases). The CDR3 consists of 13 residues. Deletions cut 10 bases from V and 6 bases from J, with 16 bases between. The germline gives CDR1 ENHRY, CDR2 SYGVKD. CDR3: CATHGRESQPQHF. The DNA of the CDR3 is TGTGCCACCCACGGCAGGGAGAGTCAGCCCCAGCATTTT.

This clonotype appeared a few times. Here the CDR3 DNA reads TGTGCCAGCAGTCCCCGCCTGGGCGGGAGAGGGGGAGATACGCAGTATTTT. Amino acid sequence: CASSPRLGGRGGDTQYF. The J gene is TRBJ2-3, the V gene TRBV6-1; a possible D gene is TRBD2 (7 bases). Trimming left V 5 bases short and J 5 bases short, with 23 bases between. Germline assignment: CDR1 MNHNS and CDR2 SASEGT. The CDR3 length is 17 residues.

In this sample, this clonotype turned up a few times. The rearrangement joins TRBV6-2 or TRBV6-3 to TRBJ1-1, with unresolved D. The V gene's germline CDR1 is MNHEY and CDR2 SVGEGT. Trimming shortened V by 8 bases and J by 10 bases, and 23 bases separated the two germline ends. The CDR3 length is 14 residues. The CDR3 DNA follows: TGTGCCAGCGTGATGGATTCGAATGTCAACCGAGCTTTCTTT. It yields the protein CASVMDSNVNRAFF.

The chain recombines TRBV7-9 with TRBJ1-1; D call uncertain. Germline loops: CDR1 SEHNR, CDR2 FQNEAQ (reference sequence). The V end lost 3 bases, the J end lost 3 bases, and 11 bases lay between the germline ends. This CDR3 comprises 14 residues. The CDR3 coding sequence is TGTGCCAGCAGCTTGGCGGCATGGGACACTGAAGCTTTCTTT. It codes for CASSLAAWDTEAFF.

This clonotype was detected many times. This rearrangement joins TRBV2 to TRBJ2-7; perhaps TRBD1 as D (6 bases). The CDR3 length is 13 residues. Germline V CDR1 and CDR2: SNHLY, FYNNEI. CDR3 loop: CVMLGALPYEQYF. CDR3 DNA: TGTGTCATGTTGGGGGCGCTACCCTACGAGCAGTACTTC.

The table lists this clonotype with a few counts. The chain employs TRBV12-3 or TRBV12-4 and TRBJ1-1, with 7 bases aligning to TRBD1. This CDR3 contains 15 residues. Trimming took 6 bases from V and 0 from J; bases not matched to a gene: 7. In nucleotides, the CDR3 is TGTGCCAGCAGACGGGGACAGAACATGAACACTGAAGCTTTCTTT. Translation gives CASRRGQNMNTEAFF.

The chain has TRBV9 and TRBJ2-7; D might be TRBD2 (5 bases). Germline lookup yields CDR1 SGDLS and CDR2 YYNGEE. V lost 4 bases and J lost 7, with 21 bases in between. The CDR3 contains 15 residues. The CDR3 DNA is TGTGCCAGCAGCCCCGGGCAATCATCTTCGGGAGAGCAGTACTTC. Its translation: CASSPGQSSSGEQYF.